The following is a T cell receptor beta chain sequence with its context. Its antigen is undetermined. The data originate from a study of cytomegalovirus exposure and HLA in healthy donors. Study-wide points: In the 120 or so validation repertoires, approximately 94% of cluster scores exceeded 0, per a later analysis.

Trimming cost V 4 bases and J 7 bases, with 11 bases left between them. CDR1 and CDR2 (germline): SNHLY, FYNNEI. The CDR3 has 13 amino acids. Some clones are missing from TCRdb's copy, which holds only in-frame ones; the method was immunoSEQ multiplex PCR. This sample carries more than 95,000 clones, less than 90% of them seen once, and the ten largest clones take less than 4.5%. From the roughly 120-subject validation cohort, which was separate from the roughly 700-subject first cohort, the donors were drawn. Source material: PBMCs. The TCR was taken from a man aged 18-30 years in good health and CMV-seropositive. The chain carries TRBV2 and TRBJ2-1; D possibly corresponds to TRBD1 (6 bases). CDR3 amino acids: CASSGQDGNEQFF. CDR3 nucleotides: TGTGCCAGCAGTGGACAGGACGGGAATGAGCAGTTCTTC. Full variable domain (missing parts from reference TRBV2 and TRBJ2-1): EPEVTQTPSHQVTQMGQEVILRCVPISNHLYFYWYRQILGQKVEFLVSFYNNEISEKSEIFDDQFSVERPDGSNFTLKIRSTKLEDSAMYFCASSGQDGNEQFFGPGTRLTVL.